Below are 13 T cell receptor beta chains sequenced from a single sample in a study of blood T cell repertoires in COVID-19. The table came from immunoSEQ multiplex PCR; TCRdb's copy has only in-frame clones and leaves some out. Counted here are 300,000 to 400,000 clones, roughly 90% occurring once; the ten biggest clones make up roughly 9.9%. Sequenced: peripheral blood. The receptors were gathered from a man younger than 45 with COVID-19, enrolled during active disease.

This clone was counted a single time. V is TRBV29-1 and J is TRBJ2-7; TRBD1 matches at 12 bases. With 8 bases clipped from V and 6 bases from J, the junction kept 5 bases outside the gene matches. The CDR3 loop spans 12 amino acids. Germline V gene lookup returns CDR1 SQVTM and CDR2 ANQGSEA. The CDR3, as DNA: TGCAGCTTCACGGGACAGGGGGCCGAGCAGTACTTC. It specifies CSFTGQGAEQYF.

V gene TRBV7-3 combines with J gene TRBJ2-3; no clear D gene. CDR1 is SGHTA, CDR2 FQGTGA, per germline. This CDR3 has 15 residues. Between the trimmed V and J ends, which lost 0 bases and 5 bases, there was a span of 12 bases. CDR3 residues: CASSLTLSLGDTQYF. In DNA, the CDR3 is TGTGCCAGCAGCTTAACGCTGTCCCTAGGAGATACGCAGTATTTT.

V and J are TRBV6-5 and TRBJ2-7, with 7 bases aligning to TRBD1. The CDR3 runs 14 residues. V shed 0 bases, J shed 5 bases, and the junction held 4 bases outside the gene matches. CDR1 is MNHEY, CDR2 SVGAGI, per germline. The CDR3 sequence: CASSYSTQGNEQYF. The CDR3, as DNA: TGTGCCAGCAGTTACTCGACACAGGGGAACGAGCAGTACTTC.

The chain uses TRBV6-1 and TRBJ1-2, with a possible D match to TRBD1 (6 bases). The CDR3 is 15 residues long. Trimming cost V 1 base and J 4 bases, with 13 bases left between them. CDR1 is MNHNS and CDR2 is SASEGT in the germline V gene. CDR3 residues: CASSEGHGQIYGYTF. CDR3 DNA sequence: TGTGCCAGCAGTGAAGGTCATGGACAGATCTATGGCTACACCTTC.

This clone has a single count. The chain is built from TRBV14 and TRBJ2-5; TRBD1 aligns across 7 bases. The CDR3 is 14 residues long. The ends lost 4 bases at V and 4 bases at J; junction bases unmatched: 6. The germline V gene encodes CDR1 SGHDN and CDR2 FVKESK. The CDR3 loop is CASSRGQVGETQYF. For the CDR3, the DNA is TGTGCCAGCAGCCGTGGACAGGTCGGAGAGACCCAGTACTTC. Variable domain in full (rest from reference TRBV14 and TRBJ2-5): EAGVTQFPSHSVIEKGQTVTLRCDPISGHDNLYWYRRVMGKEIKFLLHFVKESKQDESGMPNNRFLAERTGGTYSTLKVQPAELEDSGVYFCASSRGQVGETQYFGPGTRLLVL.

The chain combines TRBV5-6 with TRBJ2-7, with D tentatively TRBD1 (8 bases). With 4 bases removed from V and 3 bases from J, the gap between germline ends came to 20 bases. There are 16 residues in the CDR3. In germline, CDR1 is SGHDT, CDR2 YYEEEE. In nucleotides, the CDR3 is TGTGCCAGCAGCGAGATCCGGACAGGGAGGGACTACGAGCAGTACTTC. This gives the protein CASSEIRTGRDYEQYF.

This chain uses TRBV6-5 with TRBJ2-3, with D possibly TRBD1 on 5 matching bases. Trimming took off 6 bases at V and 0 bases at J, with 7 bases between the two ends. CDR3 length: 13 amino acids. Per germline, CDR1 MNHEY and CDR2 SVGAGI. This CDR3 is CASRQGSTDTQYF. CDR3 in DNA: TGTGCCAGCAGGCAGGGAAGCACAGATACGCAGTATTTT.

The chain joins TRBV28 to TRBJ1-4, with D perhaps matching TRBD1 (5 bases). This CDR3 comprises 17 residues. In germline, CDR1 is MDHEN, CDR2 SYDVKM. Trimming removed 4 bases from V and 5 bases from J, with 20 bases in between. The CDR3 DNA follows: TGTGCCAGCAGTTATCCTTTTGACAGAGTAGGCAATGAAAAACTGTTTTTT. Its protein product is CASSYPFDRVGNEKLFF.

The chain combines TRBV19 with TRBJ2-2; D gene uncertain. Germline CDR1 reads LNHDA; CDR2 reads SQIVND (reference sequence). This CDR3 spans 14 amino acids. Deletions cut 8 bases from V and 1 base from J, with 11 bases between. The DNA for the CDR3 is TGTGCCAGTTGGAACGGCGGGAACACCGGGGAGCTGTTTTTT. This encodes CASWNGGNTGELFF. Looking up the rest from reference TRBV19 and TRBJ2-2 gives the full variable domain: DGGITQSPKYLFRKEGQNVTLSCEQNLNHDAMYWYRQDPGQGLRLIYYSQIVNDFQKGDIAEGYSVSREKKESFPLTVTSAQKNPTAFYLCASWNGGNTGELFFGEGSRLTVL.

This chain connects TRBV20-1 to TRBJ2-3, with 9 bases matching TRBD1. The CDR3 totals 15 residues. Germline CDR1 is DFQATT and CDR2 is SNEGSKA (reference sequence). Trimming removed 3 bases from V and 3 bases from J; junction bases left unmatched: 7. The CDR3 DNA follows: TGCAGTGCTAGTGGAGGGACAGGGAGGACAGATACGCAGTATTTT. It translates to CSASGGTGRTDTQYF.

J is TRBJ1-4 and V is TRBV19; possible D gene TRBD1, 5 bases. CDR3 length equals 13 residues. Germline V gene data show CDR1 as LNHDA and CDR2 as SQIVND (reference sequence). Trimming left V 9 bases short and J 4 bases short, with 12 bases between. The CDR3 bases are TGTGCCAGCCACCGGGGGGGTAATGAAAAACTGTTTTTT. It is translated as CASHRGGNEKLFF.

The chain links TRBV30 to TRBJ2-7, with 8 nucleotides matching TRBD2. This CDR3 region has 14 residues. The V segment lost 3 bases and the J segment 2 bases; nucleotides outside the gene matches: 6. Per the germline V gene, CDR1 is GTSNPN and CDR2 is SVGIG (reference sequence). CDR3 DNA sequence: TGTGCCTGGAGGAGCGGGAGTAGGCCCTACGAGCAGTACTTC. Its protein product is CAWRSGSRPYEQYF. The variable domain in full, completed from reference TRBV30 and TRBJ2-7, reads SQTIHQWPATLVQPVGSPLSLECTVEGTSNPNLYWYRQAAGRGLQLLFYSVGIGQISSEVPQNLSASRPQDRQFILSSKKLLLSDSGFYLCAWRSGSRPYEQYFGPGTRLTVT.

In this sample, this clone turned up once. The CDR3 coding sequence is TGTGCCAGCTCAGTACAGCGGGTGCACAACACCGGGGAGCTGTTTTTT. As protein: CASSVQRVHNTGELFF. The rearrangement joins TRBV18 to TRBJ2-2, with a possible D match to TRBD2 (6 bases). The V gene's germline CDR1 is KGHSH and CDR2 LQKENI. The V gene lost 5 bases and the J gene lost 2 bases, with 15 bases spanning the gap. The CDR3 is 16 amino acids.